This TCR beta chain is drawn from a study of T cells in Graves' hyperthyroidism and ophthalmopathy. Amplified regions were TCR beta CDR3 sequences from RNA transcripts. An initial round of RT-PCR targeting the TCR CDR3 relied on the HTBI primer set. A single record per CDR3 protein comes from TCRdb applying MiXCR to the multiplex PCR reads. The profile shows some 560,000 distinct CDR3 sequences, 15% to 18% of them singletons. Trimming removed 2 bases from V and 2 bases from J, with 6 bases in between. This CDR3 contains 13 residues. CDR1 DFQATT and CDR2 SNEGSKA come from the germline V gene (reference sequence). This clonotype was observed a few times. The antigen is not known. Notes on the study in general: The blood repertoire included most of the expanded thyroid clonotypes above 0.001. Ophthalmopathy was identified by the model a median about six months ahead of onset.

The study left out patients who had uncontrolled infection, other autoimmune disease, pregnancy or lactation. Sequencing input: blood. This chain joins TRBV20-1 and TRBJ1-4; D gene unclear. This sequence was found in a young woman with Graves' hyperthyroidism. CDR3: CSARWATNEKLFF. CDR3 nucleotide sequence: TGCAGTGCTAGATGGGCGACTAATGAAAAACTGTTTTTT.